The entry below gives a single T cell receptor (beta chain) sequence along with its context. The CDR3 extends over 17 amino acids. Germline CDR1 reads MDHEN; CDR2 reads SYDVKM. V gave up 4 bases and J gave up 4 bases; unmatched junction bases: 10. The table came from immunoSEQ multiplex PCR; TCRdb's copy has only in-frame clones and leaves some out. The table shows about 82,000 clones, with around 94% occurring only once. This sample was taken from a study of technical replicates of blood from a few donors. The sequence was collected from a human donor in good health. The V and J genes are TRBV28 and TRBJ2-1, with TRBD2 matching over 10 bases. Sequencing was done on a sample of T cells isolated from PBMCs. The CDR3 spells CASSSPLAGIIYNEQFF. CDR3 coding DNA: TGTGCCAGCAGTTCCCCACTAGCGGGAATTATATACAATGAGCAGTTCTTC.